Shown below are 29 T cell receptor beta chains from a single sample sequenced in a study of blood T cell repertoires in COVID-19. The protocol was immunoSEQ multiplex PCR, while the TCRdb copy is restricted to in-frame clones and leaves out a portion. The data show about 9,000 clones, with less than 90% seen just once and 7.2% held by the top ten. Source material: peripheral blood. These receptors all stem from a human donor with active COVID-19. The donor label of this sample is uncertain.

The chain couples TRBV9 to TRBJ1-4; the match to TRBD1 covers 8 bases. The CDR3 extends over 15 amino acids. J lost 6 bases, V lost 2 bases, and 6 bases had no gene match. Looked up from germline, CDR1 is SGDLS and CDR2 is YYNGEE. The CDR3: CASSVTQGAYEKLFF. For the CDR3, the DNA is TGTGCCAGCAGCGTTACGCAGGGGGCGTATGAAAAACTGTTTTTT. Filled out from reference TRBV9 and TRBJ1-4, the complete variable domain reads DSGVTQTPKHLITATGQRVTLRCSPRSGDLSVYWYQQSLDQGLQFLIQYYNGEERAKGNILERFSAQQFPDLHSELNLSSLELGDSALYFCASSVTQGAYEKLFFGSGTQLSVL.

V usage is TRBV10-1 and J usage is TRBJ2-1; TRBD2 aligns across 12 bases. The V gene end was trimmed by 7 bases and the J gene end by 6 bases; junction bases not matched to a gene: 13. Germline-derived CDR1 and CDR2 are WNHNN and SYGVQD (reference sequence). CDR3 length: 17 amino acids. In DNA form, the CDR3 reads TGCGCCAGCAACTTGGCTAGCGGGAGGGGAAGGGGCAATGAGCAGTTCTTC. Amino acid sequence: CASNLASGRGRGNEQFF.

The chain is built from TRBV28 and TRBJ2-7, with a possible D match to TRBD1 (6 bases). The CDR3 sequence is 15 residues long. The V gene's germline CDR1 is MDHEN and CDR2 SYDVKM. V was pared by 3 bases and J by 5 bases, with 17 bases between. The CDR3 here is CASSFLLGRGDEQYF. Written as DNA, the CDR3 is TGTGCCAGCAGTTTTCTTCTCGGCAGGGGCGACGAGCAGTACTTC.

DNA of the CDR3: TGTGCCAGCAGCTTGGATCGAGACACTTCGCTTGAGCAGTTCTTC. It is translated as CASSLDRDTSLEQFF. This rearrangement joins TRBV11-2 to TRBJ2-1; D unclear. V shed 3 bases and J shed 9 bases, with 18 bases lying between them. Germline-derived CDR1 and CDR2 are SGHAT and FQNNGV. This CDR3 is built from 15 residues.

This chain's CDR3 is CASSLGASFITDTQYF. CDR3 bases: TGCGCCAGCAGCTTGGGCGCTAGTTTCATCACAGATACGCAGTATTTT. The chain is built from TRBV5-1 and TRBJ2-3; D not certain. Trimming cost V 0 bases and J 2 bases, with 13 bases left between them. The CDR3 has 16 residues. From germline, CDR1 is SGHRS and CDR2 YFSETQ. Using reference TRBV5-1 and TRBJ2-3 for the parts outside the CDR3, the full variable domain is KAGVTQTPRYLIKTRGQQVTLSCSPISGHRSVSWYQQTPGQGLQFLFEYFSETQRNKGNFPGRFSGRQFSNSRSEMNVSTLELGDSALYLCASSLGASFITDTQYFGPGTRLTVL.

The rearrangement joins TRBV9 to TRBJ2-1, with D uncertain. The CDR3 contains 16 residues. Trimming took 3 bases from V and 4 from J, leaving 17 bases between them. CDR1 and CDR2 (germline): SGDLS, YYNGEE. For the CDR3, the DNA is TGTGCCAGCAGCGCCAGGAACCGGTCAGAATACAATGAGCAGTTCTTC. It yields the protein CASSARNRSEYNEQFF.

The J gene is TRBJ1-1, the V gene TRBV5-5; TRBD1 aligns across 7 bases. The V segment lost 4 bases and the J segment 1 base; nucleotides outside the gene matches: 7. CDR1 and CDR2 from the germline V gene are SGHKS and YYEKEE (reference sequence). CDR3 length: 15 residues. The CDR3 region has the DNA TGTGCCAGCAGCCATGCCGGGACAGCGAACACTGAAGCTTTCTTT. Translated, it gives CASSHAGTANTEAFF.

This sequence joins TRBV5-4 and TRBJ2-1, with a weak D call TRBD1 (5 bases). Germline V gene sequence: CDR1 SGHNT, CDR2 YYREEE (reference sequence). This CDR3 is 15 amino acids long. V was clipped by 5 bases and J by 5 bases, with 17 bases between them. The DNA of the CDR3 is TGTGCCAGCAGACAGGTAGGGGCTCCGGACAATGAGCAGTTCTTC. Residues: CASRQVGAPDNEQFF.

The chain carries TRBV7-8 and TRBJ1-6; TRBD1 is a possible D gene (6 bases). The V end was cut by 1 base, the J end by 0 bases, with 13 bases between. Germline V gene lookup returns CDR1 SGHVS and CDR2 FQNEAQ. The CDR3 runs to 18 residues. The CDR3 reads CASSLGGRQASYNSPLHF. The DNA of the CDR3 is TGTGCCAGCAGCTTAGGGGGCCGACAGGCCTCCTATAATTCACCCCTCCACTTT.

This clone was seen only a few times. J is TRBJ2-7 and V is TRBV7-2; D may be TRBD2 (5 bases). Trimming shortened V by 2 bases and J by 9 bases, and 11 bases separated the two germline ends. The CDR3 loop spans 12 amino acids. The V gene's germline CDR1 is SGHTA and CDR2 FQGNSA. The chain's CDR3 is CASSLYPGRQYF. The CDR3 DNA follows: TGTGCCAGCAGCTTATATCCGGGAAGGCAGTACTTC.

CDR3 coding DNA: TGTGCCAGCAGTTCCTATTCAGATACGCAGTATTTT. Translation gives CASSSYSDTQYF. This chain links TRBV27 with TRBJ2-3; D gene unclear. The germline V gene encodes CDR1 MNHEY and CDR2 SMNVEV (reference sequence). With 4 bases removed from V and 4 bases from J, the gap between germline ends came to 6 bases. The CDR3 sequence is 12 residues long.

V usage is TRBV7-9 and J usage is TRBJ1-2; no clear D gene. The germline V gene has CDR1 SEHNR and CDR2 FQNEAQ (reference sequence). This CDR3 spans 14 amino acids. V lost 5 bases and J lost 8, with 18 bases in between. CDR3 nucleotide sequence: TGTGCCAGCAGCCTTCTTTCGACGGGTCGCGGCTACACCTTC. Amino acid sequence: CASSLLSTGRGYTF.

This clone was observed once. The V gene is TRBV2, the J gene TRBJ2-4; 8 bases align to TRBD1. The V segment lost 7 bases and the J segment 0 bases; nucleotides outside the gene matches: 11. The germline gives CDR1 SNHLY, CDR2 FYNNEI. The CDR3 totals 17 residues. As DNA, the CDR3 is TGTGCCAGCATTGGGACAGGCGTACTCCTAGCCAAAAACATTCAGTACTTC. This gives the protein CASIGTGVLLAKNIQYF. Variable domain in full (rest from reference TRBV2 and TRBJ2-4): EPEVTQTPSHQVTQMGQEVILRCVPISNHLYFYWYRQILGQKVEFLVSFYNNEISEKSEIFDDQFSVERPDGSNFTLKIRSTKLEDSAMYFCASIGTGVLLAKNIQYFGAGTRLSVL.

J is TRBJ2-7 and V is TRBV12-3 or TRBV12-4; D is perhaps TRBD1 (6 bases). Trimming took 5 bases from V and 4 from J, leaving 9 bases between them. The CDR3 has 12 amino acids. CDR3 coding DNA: TGTGCCAGCAGTAGGACAGCTTACGAGCAGTACTTC. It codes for CASSRTAYEQYF.

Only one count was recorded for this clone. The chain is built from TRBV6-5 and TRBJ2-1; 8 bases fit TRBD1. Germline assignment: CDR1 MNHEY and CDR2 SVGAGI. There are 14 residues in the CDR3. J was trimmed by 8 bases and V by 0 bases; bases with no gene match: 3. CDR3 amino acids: CASSYSTGDDEQFF. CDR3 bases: TGTGCCAGCAGTTACTCGACAGGGGACGATGAGCAGTTCTTC.

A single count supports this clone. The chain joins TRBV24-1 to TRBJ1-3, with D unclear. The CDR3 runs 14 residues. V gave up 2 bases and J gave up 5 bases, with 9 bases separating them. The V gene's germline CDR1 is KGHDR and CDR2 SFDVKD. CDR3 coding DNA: TGTGCCACCAGTGATTCGGGGTCTCGAAACACCATATATTTT. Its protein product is CATSDSGSRNTIYF.

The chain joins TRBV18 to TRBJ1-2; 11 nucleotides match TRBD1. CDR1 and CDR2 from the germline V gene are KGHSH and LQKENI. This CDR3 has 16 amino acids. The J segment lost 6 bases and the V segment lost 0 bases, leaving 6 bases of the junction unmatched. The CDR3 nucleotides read TGTGCCAGCTCACCACCTCTGCGGGACAGGGGGAATGGCTACACCTTC. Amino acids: CASSPPLRDRGNGYTF.

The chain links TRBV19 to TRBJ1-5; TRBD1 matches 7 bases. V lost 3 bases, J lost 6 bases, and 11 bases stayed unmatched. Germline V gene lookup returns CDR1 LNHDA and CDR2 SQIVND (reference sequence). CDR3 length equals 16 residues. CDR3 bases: TGTGCCAGTAGTATTCTGGCGACAGGGTTCGGTCAGCCCCAGCATTTT. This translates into CASSILATGFGQPQHF.

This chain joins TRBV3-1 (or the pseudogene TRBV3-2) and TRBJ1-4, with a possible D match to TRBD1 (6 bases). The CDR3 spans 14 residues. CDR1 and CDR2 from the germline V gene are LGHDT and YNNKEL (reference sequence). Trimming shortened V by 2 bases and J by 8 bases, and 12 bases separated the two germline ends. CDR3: CASSQYRVGEKLFF. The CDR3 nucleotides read TGTGCCAGCAGCCAATACAGGGTCGGGGAAAAACTGTTTTTT.

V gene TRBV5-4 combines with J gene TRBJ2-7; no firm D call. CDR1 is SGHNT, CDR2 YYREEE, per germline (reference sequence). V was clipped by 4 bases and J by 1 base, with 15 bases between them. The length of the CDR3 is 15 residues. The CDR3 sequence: CASSLGSPGSYEQYV. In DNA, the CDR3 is TGTGCCAGCAGCCTCGGTTCACCCGGGTCCTACGAGCAGTACGTC.

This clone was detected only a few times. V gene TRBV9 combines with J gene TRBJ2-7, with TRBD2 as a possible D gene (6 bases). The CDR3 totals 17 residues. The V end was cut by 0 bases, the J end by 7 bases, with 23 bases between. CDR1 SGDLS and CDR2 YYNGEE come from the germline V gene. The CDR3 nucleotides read TGTGCCAGCAGCGTAGACCCCCCGGGACTTGTGTCGGGGGAGCAGTACTTC. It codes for CASSVDPPGLVSGEQYF.

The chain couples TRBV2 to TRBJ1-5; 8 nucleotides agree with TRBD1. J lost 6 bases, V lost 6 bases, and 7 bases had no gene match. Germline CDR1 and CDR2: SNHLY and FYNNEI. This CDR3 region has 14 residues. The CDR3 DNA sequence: TGTGCCAGCAGGATGGGACAGGCAACTCAGCCCCAGCATTTT. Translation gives CASRMGQATQPQHF.

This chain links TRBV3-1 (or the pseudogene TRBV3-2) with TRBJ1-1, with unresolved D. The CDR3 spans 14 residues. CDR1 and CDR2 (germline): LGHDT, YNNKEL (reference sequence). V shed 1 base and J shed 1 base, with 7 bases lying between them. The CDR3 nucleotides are TGTGCCAGCAGCCAAGGCAGTAAGAACACTGAAGCTTTCTTT. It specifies CASSQGSKNTEAFF.

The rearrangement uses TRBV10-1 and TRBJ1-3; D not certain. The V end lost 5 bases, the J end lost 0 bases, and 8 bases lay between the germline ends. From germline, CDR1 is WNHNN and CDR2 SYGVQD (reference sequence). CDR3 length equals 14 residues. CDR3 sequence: CASSRDNSGNTIYF. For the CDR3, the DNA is TGCGCCAGCAGTCGCGATAACTCTGGAAACACCATATATTTT.

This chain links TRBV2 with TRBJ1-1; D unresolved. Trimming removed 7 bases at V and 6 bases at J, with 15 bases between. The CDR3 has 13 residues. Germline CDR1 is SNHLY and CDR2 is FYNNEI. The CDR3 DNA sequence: TGTGCCAGCACCAACGGGTATTTCGCTGAAGCTTTCTTT. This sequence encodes CASTNGYFAEAFF.

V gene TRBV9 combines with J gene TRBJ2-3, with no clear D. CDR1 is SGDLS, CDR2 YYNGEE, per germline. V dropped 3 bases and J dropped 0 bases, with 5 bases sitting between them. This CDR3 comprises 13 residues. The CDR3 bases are TGTGCCAGCAGCGCCCCTAGCACAGATACGCAGTATTTT. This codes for CASSAPSTDTQYF.

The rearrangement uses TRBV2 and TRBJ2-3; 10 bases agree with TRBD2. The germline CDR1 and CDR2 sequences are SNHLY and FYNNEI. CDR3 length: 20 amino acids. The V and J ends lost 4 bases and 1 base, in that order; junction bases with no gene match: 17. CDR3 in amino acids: CASSAVGLAGARLGTDTQYF. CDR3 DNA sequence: TGTGCCAGCAGTGCGGTAGGCCTAGCGGGGGCCCGCCTCGGCACAGATACGCAGTATTTT.

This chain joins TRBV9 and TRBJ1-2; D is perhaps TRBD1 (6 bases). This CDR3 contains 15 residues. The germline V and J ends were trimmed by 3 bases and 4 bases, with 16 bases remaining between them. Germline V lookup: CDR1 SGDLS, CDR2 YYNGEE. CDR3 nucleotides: TGTGCCAGCAGCGAATCGCAGGGGTCCCTCTATGGCTACACCTTC. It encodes CASSESQGSLYGYTF.

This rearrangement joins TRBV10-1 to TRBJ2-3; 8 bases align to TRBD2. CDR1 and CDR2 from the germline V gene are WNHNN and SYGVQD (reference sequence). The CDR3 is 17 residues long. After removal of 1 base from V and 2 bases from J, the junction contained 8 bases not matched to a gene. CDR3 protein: CASSEFTQREPTDTQYF. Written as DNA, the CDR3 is TGCGCCAGCAGTGAGTTTACCCAGCGGGAGCCCACAGATACGCAGTATTTT.